Given below is one T cell receptor beta chain in context. The CDR3 totals 15 residues. Trimming cost V 0 bases and J 6 bases; bases outside gene matches: 2. Germline CDR1 SNHLY, CDR2 FYNNEI. These data originate in a study of OX40 agonist ivuxolimab in advanced cancers. Method: immunoSEQ multiplex PCR; TCRdb's copy keeps in-frame clones and lacks some. The sample records 10,000 to 13,000 clones, roughly 70% being singletons. The chain has TRBV2 and TRBJ2-1, with 10 bases lining up with TRBD1. The source is an adult with an advanced solid tumor such as melanoma, head and neck, liver or kidney cancer. Source: CD4+ or CD8+ T cells sorted from blood, taken in a trial of the OX40 agonist ivuxolimab. CDR3 nucleotides: TGTGCCAGCAGTGAAGCGAGGACAGGGGGCAATGAGCAGTTCTTC. Encoded protein: CASSEARTGGNEQFF.